This T cell receptor (beta chain) was profiled in a study of cytomegalovirus exposure and HLA in healthy donors. This CDR3 region has 13 residues. The V end lost 2 bases, the J end lost 4 bases, and 9 bases lay between the germline ends. Germline CDR1 and CDR2: MNHEY and SVGAGI. TCRdb keeps only in-frame clones here, not all; method: immunoSEQ multiplex PCR. The sample shows approximately 200,000 clones, around 83% of them seen only once. The V call is TRBV6-5, the J call TRBJ2-7; D gene unclear. This clonotype was sampled from a woman in her twenties or thirties in good health and CMV-seropositive. The sequenced sample consisted of PBMCs. The CDR3 nucleotides read TGTGCCAGCAGTTACGGCCTCAAGTACGAGCAGTACTTC. It yields the protein CASSYGLKYEQYF.